This T cell receptor (beta chain) was identified in a study of cytomegalovirus exposure and HLA in healthy donors. Regarding the study as a whole: Relative to equally common others, HLA-associated TCR beta chains showed greater clonal expansion in a later analysis. Available immune exposure information was restricted to CMV serostatus only.

This CDR3 is 14 amino acids long. V lost 3 bases and J lost 6; bases outside the gene matches: 3. CDR1 LNHNV and CDR2 YYDKDF come from the germline V gene (reference sequence). PCR was performed using 60 Vbeta and 13 Jbeta primers. Using immunoSEQ multiplex PCR, the repertoire was profiled, and TCRdb retains in-frame clones only, with some absent. The sample records over 120,000 clones, around a tenth being singletons. There were likely unrecorded immune exposures, though donors were nominally healthy when sampled. This clone showed up just a few times. Its antigen remains unidentified. The source material was PBMCs. This receptor was taken from a middle-aged man in good health and CMV-seronegative. The V call is TRBV15, the J call TRBJ1-5; 9 nucleotides align to TRBD1. As DNA, the CDR3 is TGTGCCACCAGCAGTAACAGGGGGCCTCAGCCCCAGCATTTT. Protein: CATSSNRGPQPQHF.